The source of this T cell receptor beta chain is a study of somatic mutations in cytotoxic T cells in rheumatoid arthritis. Study-level information: Selected populations of V beta antibody-stained T cells underwent flow sorting at nearly 100% purity; these encompassed V beta1+ cells subjected to TCRB sequencing.

The CDR3 spans 14 residues. V dropped 3 bases and J dropped 5 bases, with 12 bases sitting between them. CDR1 is LNHDA, CDR2 SQIVND, per germline (reference sequence). As regards this clone: The target antigen is unknown.

Study-level results: Unidentified antigens were the targets of the expanded CD8+ clones. Clonality of CD8+ cells rose with age in rheumatoid arthritis patients but not healthy controls. Of around 60 patients, 7 to 9 had a largest CD8+ clone that exceeded 20% of CD8+ cells.

Only in-frame clones appear in the TCRdb table, and some are missing; sequencing was by immunoSEQ multiplex PCR. The sample holds around 15,000 clones, 60% to 85% seen once. The V call is TRBV19, the J call TRBJ2-3; maybe TRBD2 (7 bases). The sequencing input was CD8+ T cells sorted from blood. The clonotype comes from an adult with rheumatoid arthritis. Written as DNA, the CDR3 is TGTGCCAGTAGTATGGGGGGGGCGGTAGATACGCAGTATTTT. Translated: CASSMGGAVDTQYF. Filled out from reference TRBV19 and TRBJ2-3, the complete variable domain reads DGGITQSPKYLFRKEGQNVTLSCEQNLNHDAMYWYRQDPGQGLRLIYYSQIVNDFQKGDIAEGYSVSREKKESFPLTVTSAQKNPTAFYLCASSMGGAVDTQYFGPGTRLTVL.